The rows below give T cell receptor beta chains drawn from one sample of a study of Graves' ophthalmopathy and Graves' hyperthyroidism. TCRdb re-called the multiplex PCR reads with MiXCR, one entry per CDR3 protein. The sample consists of about 740,000 distinct CDR3 sequences, approximately 40% of them appearing once. Material for sequencing was peripheral blood. These TCRs come from an adult man with Graves' ophthalmopathy. The CDR3 runs from the conserved cysteine through the conserved F or W. The order of the fields is clone size, D gene, V gene, J gene, CDR3 length, CDR3 protein. A D gene is named only where the DNA matches it firmly. Size tells how often a clone was seen (once, few, many) or the class of an expanded clone, and some rows leave it out.

abundance: .; d_gene: .; v_gene: TRBV5-1; j_gene: TRBJ2-5; len: 15; CDR3aa: CASLNRAGGAETQYF
abundance: .; d_gene: .; v_gene: TRBV2; j_gene: TRBJ1-4; len: 16; CDR3aa: CASSGRSGVSGEKLFF
abundance: .; d_gene: .; v_gene: TRBV20-1; j_gene: TRBJ1-4; len: 14; CDR3aa: CSATNVGATEKLFF
abundance: .; d_gene: TRBD2; v_gene: TRBV20-1; j_gene: TRBJ2-2; len: 16; CDR3aa: CSAWGGLGRYTGELFF
abundance: many; d_gene: TRBD1; v_gene: TRBV7-2; j_gene: TRBJ1-2; len: 15; CDR3aa: CASSPPGQGASGYTF
abundance: once; d_gene: .; v_gene: TRBV29-1; j_gene: TRBJ2-5; len: 9; CDR3aa: CRGRETQYF
abundance: many; d_gene: .; v_gene: TRBV7-2; j_gene: TRBJ1-5; len: 13; CDR3aa: CASSLSGSQPQHF
abundance: many; d_gene: .; v_gene: TRBV20-1; j_gene: TRBJ2-7; len: 12; CDR3aa: CSARGQIYEQYF
abundance: .; d_gene: .; v_gene: TRBV6-5; j_gene: TRBJ2-5; len: 16; CDR3aa: CASSLSGPQPKETQYF
abundance: many; d_gene: .; v_gene: TRBV7-9; j_gene: TRBJ1-4; len: 12; CDR3aa: CASGVPNEKLFF
abundance: once; d_gene: .; v_gene: TRBV20-1; j_gene: TRBJ1-5; len: 13; CDR3aa: CSAVDSFEQPQHF
abundance: few; d_gene: .; v_gene: TRBV7-9; j_gene: TRBJ2-2; len: 14; CDR3aa: CASSLRGAVGELFF
abundance: .; d_gene: .; v_gene: TRBV9; j_gene: TRBJ1-1; len: 16; CDR3aa: CASNLESIFPNTEAFF
abundance: once; d_gene: TRBD2; v_gene: TRBV20-1; j_gene: TRBJ2-7; len: 15; CDR3aa: CSASYSGGGAYEQYF
abundance: .; d_gene: TRBD2; v_gene: TRBV5-5; j_gene: TRBJ2-5; len: 16; CDR3aa: CASSLTLAGGQETQYF
abundance: .; d_gene: TRBD1; v_gene: TRBV7-9; j_gene: TRBJ1-6; len: 15; CDR3aa: CASSWGQGNNSPLHF
abundance: .; d_gene: TRBD1; v_gene: TRBV7-9; j_gene: TRBJ2-7; len: 15; CDR3aa: CASSRRGQGANEQYF
abundance: few; d_gene: .; v_gene: TRBV7-6; j_gene: TRBJ2-2; len: 15; CDR3aa: CASSYDARDTGELFF
abundance: few; d_gene: .; v_gene: TRBV7-9; j_gene: TRBJ1-2; len: 14; CDR3aa: CASSQADRRLGYTF
abundance: few; d_gene: TRBD2; v_gene: TRBV20-1; j_gene: TRBJ2-5; len: 15; CDR3aa: CSARETSGRGETQYF
abundance: .; d_gene: .; v_gene: TRBV4-2; j_gene: TRBJ1-2; len: 14; CDR3aa: CASSQDKVDYGYTF
abundance: many; d_gene: .; v_gene: TRBV19; j_gene: TRBJ2-7; len: 14; CDR3aa: CASSNTGPSYEQYF
abundance: many; d_gene: .; v_gene: TRBV2; j_gene: TRBJ1-2; len: 14; CDR3aa: CASREGGGDYGYTF
abundance: few; d_gene: TRBD1; v_gene: TRBV25-1; j_gene: TRBJ2-2; len: 14; CDR3aa: CASSFTGGTGELFF
abundance: few; d_gene: TRBD2; v_gene: TRBV20-1; j_gene: TRBJ2-5; len: 18; CDR3aa: CSADGGTSGGGTQETQYF
abundance: .; d_gene: .; v_gene: TRBV25-1; j_gene: TRBJ2-6; len: 15; CDR3aa: CASSETAGGANVLTF
abundance: .; d_gene: .; v_gene: TRBV25-1; j_gene: TRBJ2-7; len: 11; CDR3aa: CASSVGSEQYF
abundance: many; d_gene: .; v_gene: TRBV7-9; j_gene: TRBJ1-1; len: 10; CDR3aa: CASSFQEAFF
abundance: few; d_gene: .; v_gene: TRBV7-2; j_gene: TRBJ2-7; len: 15; CDR3aa: CASSLAIGMTYEQYF
abundance: many; d_gene: TRBD2; v_gene: TRBV7-9; j_gene: TRBJ2-7; len: 15; CDR3aa: CASSLRGGVSYEQYF
abundance: .; d_gene: .; v_gene: TRBV29-1; j_gene: TRBJ1-2; len: 14; CDR3aa: CSVEDIETNYGYTF
abundance: many; d_gene: TRBD2; v_gene: TRBV10-2; j_gene: TRBJ2-5; len: 16; CDR3aa: CASSNPSGGVVETQYF
abundance: many; d_gene: TRBD2; v_gene: TRBV2; j_gene: TRBJ2-7; len: 12; CDR3aa: CASRLADYEQYF
abundance: many; d_gene: .; v_gene: TRBV29-1; j_gene: TRBJ2-7; len: 13; CDR3aa: CSALGAQAYEQYF
abundance: .; d_gene: .; v_gene: TRBV29-1; j_gene: TRBJ2-5; len: 10; CDR3aa: CSLWRETQYF
abundance: .; d_gene: .; v_gene: TRBV2; j_gene: TRBJ1-6; len: 15; CDR3aa: CASRTSGASNSPLHF
abundance: .; d_gene: .; v_gene: TRBV25-1; j_gene: .; len: 15; CDR3aa: CASSEFGGGANVLTF
abundance: .; d_gene: TRBD1; v_gene: TRBV29-1; j_gene: TRBJ2-5; len: 14; CDR3aa: CSVELPGGEETQYF
abundance: many; d_gene: TRBD1; v_gene: TRBV20-1; j_gene: TRBJ1-5; len: 15; CDR3aa: CSAEDRRKPNQPQHF
abundance: few; d_gene: TRBD1; v_gene: TRBV2; j_gene: TRBJ2-2; len: 15; CDR3aa: CASGDRGGNTGELFF
abundance: .; d_gene: TRBD1; v_gene: TRBV7-9; j_gene: TRBJ2-7; len: 14; CDR3aa: CASSLNRGREEQYF
abundance: .; d_gene: .; v_gene: TRBV10-3; j_gene: TRBJ2-6; len: 16; CDR3aa: CAISESGYSGANVLTF
abundance: few; d_gene: TRBD1; v_gene: TRBV12-3/TRBV12-4; j_gene: TRBJ2-5; len: 15; CDR3aa: CASSPNDRGGETQYF
abundance: few; d_gene: TRBD1; v_gene: TRBV7-2; j_gene: TRBJ2-7; len: 18; CDR3aa: CASSYDLGQASSIYEQYF
abundance: .; d_gene: .; v_gene: TRBV2; j_gene: TRBJ1-3; len: 16; CDR3aa: CASSDGTLNTGNTIYF
abundance: few; d_gene: TRBD1; v_gene: TRBV24-1; j_gene: TRBJ1-5; len: 15; CDR3aa: CASSYSRTGNVPQHF
abundance: .; d_gene: TRBD1; v_gene: TRBV7-9; j_gene: TRBJ2-2; len: 15; CDR3aa: CASRAGQGSPGELFF
abundance: .; d_gene: .; v_gene: TRBV29-1; j_gene: TRBJ2-6; len: 18; CDR3aa: CSVEVYGITDSGANVLTF
abundance: .; d_gene: .; v_gene: TRBV7-2; j_gene: TRBJ2-7; len: 11; CDR3aa: CASSSSIEQYF
abundance: .; d_gene: .; v_gene: TRBV7-9; j_gene: TRBJ2-6; len: 16; CDR3aa: CASSQPGISGANVLTF
abundance: .; d_gene: TRBD1; v_gene: TRBV25-1; j_gene: TRBJ2-7; len: 13; CDR3aa: CASSLRDSGEQYF
abundance: .; d_gene: TRBD1; v_gene: TRBV7-9; j_gene: TRBJ2-5; len: 16; CDR3aa: CASSHLGQGRQETQYF